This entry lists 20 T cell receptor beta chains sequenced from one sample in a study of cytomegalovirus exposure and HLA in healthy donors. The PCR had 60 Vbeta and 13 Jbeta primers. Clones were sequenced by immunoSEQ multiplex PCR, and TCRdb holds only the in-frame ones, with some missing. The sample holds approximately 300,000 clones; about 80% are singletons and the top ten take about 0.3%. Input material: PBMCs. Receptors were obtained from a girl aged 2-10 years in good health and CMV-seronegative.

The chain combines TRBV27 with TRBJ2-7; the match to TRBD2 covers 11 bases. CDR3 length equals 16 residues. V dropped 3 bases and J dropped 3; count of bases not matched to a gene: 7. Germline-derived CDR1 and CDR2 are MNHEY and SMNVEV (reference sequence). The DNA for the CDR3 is TGTGCCAGCAGTTTCATGACTAGCGGGGCGAACTACGAGCAGTACTTC. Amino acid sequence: CASSFMTSGANYEQYF.

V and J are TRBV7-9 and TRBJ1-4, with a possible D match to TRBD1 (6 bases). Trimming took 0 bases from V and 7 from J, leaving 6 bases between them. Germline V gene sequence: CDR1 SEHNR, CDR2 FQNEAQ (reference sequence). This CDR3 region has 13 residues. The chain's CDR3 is CASSLATGEKLFF. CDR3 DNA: TGTGCCAGCAGCTTAGCGACAGGTGAAAAACTGTTTTTT.

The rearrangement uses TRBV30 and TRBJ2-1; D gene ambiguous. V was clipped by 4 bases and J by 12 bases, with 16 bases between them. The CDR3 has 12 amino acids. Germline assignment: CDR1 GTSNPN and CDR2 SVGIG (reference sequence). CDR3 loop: CAWIGLEPGQFF. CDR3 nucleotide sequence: TGTGCCTGGATCGGTTTGGAGCCCGGGCAGTTCTTC.

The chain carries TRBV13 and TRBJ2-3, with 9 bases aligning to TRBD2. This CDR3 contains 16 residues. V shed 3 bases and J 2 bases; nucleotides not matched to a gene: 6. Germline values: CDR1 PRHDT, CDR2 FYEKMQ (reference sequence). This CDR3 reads CASSFGPSGVTDTQYF. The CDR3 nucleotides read TGTGCCAGCAGCTTCGGGCCTAGCGGGGTCACAGATACGCAGTATTTT.

CDR3 region: CSVREVWTEAFF. In nucleotides, the CDR3 is TGCAGCGTCAGGGAAGTTTGGACTGAAGCTTTCTTT. The chain is built from TRBV29-1 and TRBJ1-1, with D possibly TRBD1 on 5 matching bases. This CDR3 is built from 12 residues. V was cut by 6 bases and J by 5 bases, with 13 bases left in between. From germline, CDR1 is SQVTM and CDR2 ANQGSEA.

The CDR3: CASSLGQPSTDTQYF. In DNA form, the CDR3 reads TGTGCCAGCAGCTTAGGACAGCCTAGCACAGATACGCAGTATTTT. The chain has TRBV11-3 and TRBJ2-3, with D possibly matching TRBD1 (5 bases). Germline V CDR1 and CDR2: SGHNT, YENEEA. The V gene lost 1 base and the J gene lost 0 bases, with 8 bases spanning the gap. The CDR3 length is 15 residues.

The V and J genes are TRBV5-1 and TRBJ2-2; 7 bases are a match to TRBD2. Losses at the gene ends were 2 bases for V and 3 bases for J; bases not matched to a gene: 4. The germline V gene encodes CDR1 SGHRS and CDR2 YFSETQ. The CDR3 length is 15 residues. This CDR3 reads CASSFRGRDTGELFF. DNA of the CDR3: TGCGCCAGCAGCTTCCGCGGGAGAGACACCGGGGAGCTGTTTTTT.

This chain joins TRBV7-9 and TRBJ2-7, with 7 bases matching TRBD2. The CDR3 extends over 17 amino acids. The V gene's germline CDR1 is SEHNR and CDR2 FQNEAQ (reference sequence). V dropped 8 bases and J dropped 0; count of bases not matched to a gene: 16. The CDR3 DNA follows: TGTGCCAGCTCTCCCTACCCCCCCCAGCGGGACTCCTACGAGCAGTACTTC. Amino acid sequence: CASSPYPPQRDSYEQYF.

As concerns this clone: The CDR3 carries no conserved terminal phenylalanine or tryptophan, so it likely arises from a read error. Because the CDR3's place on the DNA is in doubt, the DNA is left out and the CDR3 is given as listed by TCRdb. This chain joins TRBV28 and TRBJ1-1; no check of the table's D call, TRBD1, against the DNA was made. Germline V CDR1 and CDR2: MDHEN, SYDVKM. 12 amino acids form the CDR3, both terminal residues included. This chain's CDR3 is CASSLYPGQRTM.

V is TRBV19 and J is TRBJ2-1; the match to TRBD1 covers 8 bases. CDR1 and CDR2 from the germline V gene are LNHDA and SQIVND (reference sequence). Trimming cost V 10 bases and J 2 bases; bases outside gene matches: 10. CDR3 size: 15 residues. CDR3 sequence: CATTLSTGAYNEQFF. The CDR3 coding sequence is TGTGCCACCACCCTCTCGACAGGGGCCTACAATGAGCAGTTCTTC.

The CDR3 bases are TGTGCCAGCAGCAGGGGGACAGGGGTAAAAGATACGCAGTATTTT. The encoded protein is CASSRGTGVKDTQYF. The V gene is TRBV5-6, the J gene TRBJ2-3; 10 positions match TRBD1. CDR1 is SGHDT, CDR2 YYEEEE, per germline. The CDR3 extends over 15 amino acids. The trim removed 4 bases at V and 5 bases at J, leaving 7 bases unmatched.

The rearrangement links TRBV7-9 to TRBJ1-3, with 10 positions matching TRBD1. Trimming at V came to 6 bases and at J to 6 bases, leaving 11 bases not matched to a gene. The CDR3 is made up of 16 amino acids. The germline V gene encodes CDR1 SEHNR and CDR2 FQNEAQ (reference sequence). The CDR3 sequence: CASRNTDGTGANTIYF. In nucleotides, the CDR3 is TGTGCCAGCAGAAACACAGACGGGACAGGGGCAAACACCATATATTTT.

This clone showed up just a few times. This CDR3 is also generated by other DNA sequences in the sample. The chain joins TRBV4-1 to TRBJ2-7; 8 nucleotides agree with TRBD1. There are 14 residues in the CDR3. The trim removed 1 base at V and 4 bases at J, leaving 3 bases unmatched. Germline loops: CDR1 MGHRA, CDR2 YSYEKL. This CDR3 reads CASSQGQGAYEQYF. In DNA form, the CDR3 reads TGCGCCAGCAGCCAAGGGCAGGGGGCGTACGAGCAGTACTTC.

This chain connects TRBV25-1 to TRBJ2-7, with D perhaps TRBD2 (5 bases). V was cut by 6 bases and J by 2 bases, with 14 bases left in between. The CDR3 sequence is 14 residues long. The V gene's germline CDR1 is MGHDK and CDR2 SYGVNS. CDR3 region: CASSPSGRTYEQYF. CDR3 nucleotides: TGTGCCAGCAGCCCTTCTGGGAGAACCTACGAGCAGTACTTC.

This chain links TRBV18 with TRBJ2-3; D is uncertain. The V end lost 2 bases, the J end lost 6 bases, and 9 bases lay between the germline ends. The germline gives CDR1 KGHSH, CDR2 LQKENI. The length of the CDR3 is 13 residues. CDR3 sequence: CASSPAPPDTQYF. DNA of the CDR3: TGTGCCAGCTCACCAGCGCCCCCGGATACGCAGTATTTT.

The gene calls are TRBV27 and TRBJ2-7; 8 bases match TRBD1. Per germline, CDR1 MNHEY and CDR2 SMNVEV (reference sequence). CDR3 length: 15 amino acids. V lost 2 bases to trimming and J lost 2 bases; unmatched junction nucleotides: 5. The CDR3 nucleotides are TGTGCCAGCAGTTTAAGGGGGACAGGAACCTACGAGCAGTACTTC. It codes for CASSLRGTGTYEQYF.

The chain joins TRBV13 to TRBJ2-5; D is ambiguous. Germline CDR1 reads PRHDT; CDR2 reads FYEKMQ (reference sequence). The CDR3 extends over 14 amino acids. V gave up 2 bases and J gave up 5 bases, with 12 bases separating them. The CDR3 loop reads CASSLRRLGETQYF. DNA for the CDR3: TGTGCCAGCAGCTTACGGCGGCTTGGGGAGACCCAGTACTTC.

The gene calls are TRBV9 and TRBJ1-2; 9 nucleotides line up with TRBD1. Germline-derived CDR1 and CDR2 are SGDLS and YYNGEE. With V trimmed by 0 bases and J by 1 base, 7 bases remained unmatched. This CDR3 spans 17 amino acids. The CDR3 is CASSVGGQGRGNYGYTF. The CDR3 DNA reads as TGTGCCAGCAGCGTAGGGGGACAGGGTCGGGGTAACTATGGCTACACCTTC.

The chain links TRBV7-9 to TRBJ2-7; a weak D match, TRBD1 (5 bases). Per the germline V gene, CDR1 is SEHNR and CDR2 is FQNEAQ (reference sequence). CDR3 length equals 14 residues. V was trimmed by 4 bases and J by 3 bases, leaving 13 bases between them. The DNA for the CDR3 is TGTGCCAGCAGCTCGCCAGCACAGGTCTACGAGCAGTACTTC. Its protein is CASSSPAQVYEQYF.

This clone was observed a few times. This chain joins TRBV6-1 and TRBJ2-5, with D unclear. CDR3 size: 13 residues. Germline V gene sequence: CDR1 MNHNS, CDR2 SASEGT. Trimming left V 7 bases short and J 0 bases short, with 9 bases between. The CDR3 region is CASTSRYQETQYF. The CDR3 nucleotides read TGTGCCAGCACTAGTAGATACCAAGAGACCCAGTACTTC.